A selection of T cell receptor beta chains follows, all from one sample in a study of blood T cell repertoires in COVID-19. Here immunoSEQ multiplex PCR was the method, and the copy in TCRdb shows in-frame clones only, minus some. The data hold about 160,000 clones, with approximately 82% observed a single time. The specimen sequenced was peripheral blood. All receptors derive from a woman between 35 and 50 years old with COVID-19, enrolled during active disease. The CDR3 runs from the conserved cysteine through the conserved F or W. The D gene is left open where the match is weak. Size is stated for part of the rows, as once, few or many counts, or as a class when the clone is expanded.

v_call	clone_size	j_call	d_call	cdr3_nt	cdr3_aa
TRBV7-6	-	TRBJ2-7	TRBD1	TGTGCCAGCAGCTTAGGGGCTACAGGGGGCTACTACGAGCAGTACTTC	CASSLGATGGYYEQYF
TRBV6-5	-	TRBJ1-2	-	TGTGCCAGCAGTTACTCGACACCTAACTATGGCTACACCTTC	CASSYSTPNYGYTF
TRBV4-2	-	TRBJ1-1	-	TGTGCCAGCAGCCAAGATCGGGGGGACCTCACTGAAGCTTTCTTT	CASSQDRGDLTEAFF
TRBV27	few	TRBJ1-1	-	TGTGCCAGCAGTAGCTCCCTCAGGGCGCCGAACACTGAAGCTTTCTTT	CASSSSLRAPNTEAFF
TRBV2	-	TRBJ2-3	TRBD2	TGTGCCAGCAGTGAAGTGCTAGCGGGGCCCACAGATACGCAGTATTTT	CASSEVLAGPTDTQYF
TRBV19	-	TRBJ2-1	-	TGTGCCAGTAAGTTGACCGGGACACCGAACTACAATGAGCAGTTCTTC	CASKLTGTPNYNEQFF
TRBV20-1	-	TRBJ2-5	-	TGCAGTGCTAGTGCTACAGTCAAACAAGAGACCCAGTACTTC	CSASATVKQETQYF
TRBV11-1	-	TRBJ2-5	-	TGTGCCAGCAGCTTTGGTAGGGACACCCAAGAGACCCAGTACTTC	CASSFGRDTQETQYF
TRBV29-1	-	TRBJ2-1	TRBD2	TGCAGCGTTTTTACGACTAGCGGGGATTCCTACAATGAGCAGTTCTTC	CSVFTTSGDSYNEQFF
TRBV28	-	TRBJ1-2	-	TGTGCCAGCAGTAGGCAATCGACAAGGACCTTC	CASSRQSTRTF
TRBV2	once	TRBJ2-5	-	TGTGCCAGCACCCGGGACTCCCAAGAGACCCAGTACTTC	CASTRDSQETQYF
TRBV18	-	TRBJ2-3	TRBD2	TGTGCCAGCTCTCGGGGGGGCGGCACAGATACGCAGTATTTT	CASSRGGGTDTQYF
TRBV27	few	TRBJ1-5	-	TGTGCCAGCAGTTTTCTGCGAGAGCTAAATCAGCCCCAGCATTTT	CASSFLRELNQPQHF
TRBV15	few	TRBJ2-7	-	TGTGCCACCAGCAGAGTTTGGGCGGGGAGCTCCTACGAGCAGTACTTC	CATSRVWAGSSYEQYF
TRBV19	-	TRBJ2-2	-	TGTGCCAGTATCCCTCGGGGGAACACCGGGGAGCTGTTTTTT	CASIPRGNTGELFF
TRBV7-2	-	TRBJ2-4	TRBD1	TGTGCCAGCAGCTTAAAACAGGGGTTGGGCATTCAGTACTTC	CASSLKQGLGIQYF
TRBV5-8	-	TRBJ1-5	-	TGTGCCAGCAGCTTGTTGTGGACAGAACTGAATCAGCCCCAGCATTTT	CASSLLWTELNQPQHF
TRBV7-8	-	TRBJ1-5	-	TGTGCCAGCAGCTTAAGTAGCAGGGCAGGTCAGCCCCAGCATTTT	CASSLSSRAGQPQHF
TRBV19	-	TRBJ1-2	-	TGTGCCAGTAGCGCTGGGGCCAGAGTGGGAAATGGCTACACCTTC	CASSAGARVGNGYTF
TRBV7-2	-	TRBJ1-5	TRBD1	TGTGCCAGCAGCTTAGGGGGACAGTCCTATCAGCCCCAGCATTTT	CASSLGGQSYQPQHF
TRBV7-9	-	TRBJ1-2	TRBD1	TGTGCCAGCAGCTTCGGCAGGGGGCGCGGGAGCTATGGCTACACCTTC	CASSFGRGRGSYGYTF
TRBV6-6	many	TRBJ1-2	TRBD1	TGTGCCAGCAGTCAGGAACAGGGGGCCTATGGCTACACCTTC	CASSQEQGAYGYTF
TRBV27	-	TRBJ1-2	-	TGTGCCAGCAGTTACGGGACTGAGAATGGCTACACCTTC	CASSYGTENGYTF
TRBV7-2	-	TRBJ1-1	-	TGTGCCAGCAGCCCAGACCCGGGATGGAGCACTGAAGCTTTCTTT	CASSPDPGWSTEAFF
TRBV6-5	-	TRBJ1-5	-	TGTGCCAGCAGTAGACGACGGGAGGAGCCCCAGCATTTT	CASSRRREEPQHF
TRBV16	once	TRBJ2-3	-	TGTGCCAGCAGCCGAGGGTGGCAGGGGACGACAGATACGCAGTATTTT	CASSRGWQGTTDTQYF
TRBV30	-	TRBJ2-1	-	TGTGCCTGGAGTGTGACTCACACCAATGAGCAGTTCTTC	CAWSVTHTNEQFF
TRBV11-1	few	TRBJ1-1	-	TGTGCCAGCAGCCTGGGACATAACACTGAAGCTTTCTTT	CASSLGHNTEAFF
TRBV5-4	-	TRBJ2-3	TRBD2	TGTGCCAGCAGCGGAGCGGGGCCCGGGGGAGATACGCAGTATTTT	CASSGAGPGGDTQYF
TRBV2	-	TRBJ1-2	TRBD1	TGTGCCAGCAGTGTGGCCCGGGACAGGGCAATCTATGGCTACACCTTC	CASSVARDRAIYGYTF
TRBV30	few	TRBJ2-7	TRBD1	TGTGCCACTACTCTTGACAGGGCGTTCCACGAGCAGTACTTC	CATTLDRAFHEQYF
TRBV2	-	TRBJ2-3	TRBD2	TGTGCCAGCAATGAGCGGGGAACAGATACGCAGTATTTT	CASNERGTDTQYF
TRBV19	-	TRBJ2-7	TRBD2	TGTGCCAGTGCCGGCGTCCTGACTAGCGGGATTTTCTACGAGCAGTACTTC	CASAGVLTSGIFYEQYF
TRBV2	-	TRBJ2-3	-	TGTGCCAGCAGTACCCGGGGGACTTTCCGCACAGATACGCAGTATTTT	CASSTRGTFRTDTQYF
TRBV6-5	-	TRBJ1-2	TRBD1	TGTGCCAGCAGTTATTACAGGACAGGGGGCAACTATGGCTACACCTTC	CASSYYRTGGNYGYTF
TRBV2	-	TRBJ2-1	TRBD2	TGTGCCAGCACCCGAAATAGCGGGGGGCTGGATGAGCAGTTCTTC	CASTRNSGGLDEQFF
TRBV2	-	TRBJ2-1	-	TGTGCCAGCAGGAAGGAGACAGCAGACAATGAGCAGTTCTTC	CASRKETADNEQFF
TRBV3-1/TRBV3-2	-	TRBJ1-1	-	TGTGCCAGCAGCCAACCGGGGAACACTGAAGCTTTCTTT	CASSQPGNTEAFF
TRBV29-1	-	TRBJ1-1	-	TGCAGCGTTGTAGTGGGGGGTTGGGTCACTGAAGCTTTCTTT	CSVVVGGWVTEAFF
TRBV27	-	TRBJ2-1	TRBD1	TGTGCCAGGAAAGAACCGGGACAGGGCAATGAGCAGTTCTTC	CARKEPGQGNEQFF
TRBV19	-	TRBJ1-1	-	TGTGCCAGTAGTGCAATCAGTGAAGCTTTCTTT	CASSAISEAFF
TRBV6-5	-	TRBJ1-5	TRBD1	TGTGCCAGCAGTCGGGACAGGGGACTATATCAGCCCCAGCATTTT	CASSRDRGLYQPQHF
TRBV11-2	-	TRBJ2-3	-	TGTGCCAGCAGCTCAACGACTAGCACAGATACGCAGTATTTT	CASSSTTSTDTQYF
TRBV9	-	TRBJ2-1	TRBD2	TGTGCCAGCAGCGTAGAGGGACTAGCGGGAGTGGGCTCCTACAATGAGCAGTTCTTC	CASSVEGLAGVGSYNEQFF
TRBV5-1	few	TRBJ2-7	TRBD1	TGCGCCAGCAGCTTCGGACAGGGCAGCTCCTACGAGCAGTACTTC	CASSFGQGSSYEQYF